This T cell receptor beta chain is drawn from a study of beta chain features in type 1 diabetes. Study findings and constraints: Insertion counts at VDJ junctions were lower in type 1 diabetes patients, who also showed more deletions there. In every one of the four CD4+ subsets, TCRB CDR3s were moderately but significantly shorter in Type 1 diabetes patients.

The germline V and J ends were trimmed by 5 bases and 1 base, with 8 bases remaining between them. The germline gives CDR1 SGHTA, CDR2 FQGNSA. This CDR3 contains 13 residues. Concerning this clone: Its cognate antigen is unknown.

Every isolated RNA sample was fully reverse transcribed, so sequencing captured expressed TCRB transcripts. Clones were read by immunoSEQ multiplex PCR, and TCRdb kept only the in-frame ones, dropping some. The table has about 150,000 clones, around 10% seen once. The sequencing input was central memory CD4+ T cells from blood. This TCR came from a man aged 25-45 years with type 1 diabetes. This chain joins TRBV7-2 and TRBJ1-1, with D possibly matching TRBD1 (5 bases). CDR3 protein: CASSKQANTEAFF. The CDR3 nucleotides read TGTGCCAGCAGCAAACAGGCGAACACTGAAGCTTTCTTT.